This T cell receptor beta chain came from a study of blood T cell repertoires in COVID-19. The data were produced by immunoSEQ multiplex PCR, yet TCRdb's version contains in-frame clones alone and is incomplete. The sample has over 200,000 clones, roughly 90% seen once. This clone was observed a few times. Per germline, CDR1 MGHDK and CDR2 SYGVNS. The CDR3 runs to 14 residues. V lost 6 bases and J 3 bases, leaving 14 bases between the germline ends. The sequence derives from a woman in her 40s with acute or convalescent COVID-19. The material sequenced was peripheral blood. The V call is TRBV25-1, the J call TRBJ1-2, with no clear D. As DNA, the CDR3 is TGTGCCAGCAGAGCTGACCCCGGGTACTATGGCTACACCTTC. Translation: CASRADPGYYGYTF.